This T cell receptor beta chain was identified during a study of T cell changes during pregnancy in multiple sclerosis. The CDR3 is 11 amino acids. V gave up 6 bases and J gave up 3 bases, with 6 bases separating them. The germline gives CDR1 DFQATT, CDR2 SNEGSKA (reference sequence). Measured with immunoSEQ multiplex PCR; TCRdb has only the in-frame clones, and not every one. The table includes tens of thousands of clones, around 90% detected once. The genes are TRBV20-1 and TRBJ2-1; D gene uncertain. The sample here was CD4+ T cells from peripheral blood mononuclear cells, taken after pregnancy. This TCR was sampled from a female donor in good health, enrolled as a control in a pregnancy study. The CDR3 here is CSAPLYNEQFF. The CDR3 DNA is TGCAGTGCCCCCCTCTACAATGAGCAGTTCTTC.